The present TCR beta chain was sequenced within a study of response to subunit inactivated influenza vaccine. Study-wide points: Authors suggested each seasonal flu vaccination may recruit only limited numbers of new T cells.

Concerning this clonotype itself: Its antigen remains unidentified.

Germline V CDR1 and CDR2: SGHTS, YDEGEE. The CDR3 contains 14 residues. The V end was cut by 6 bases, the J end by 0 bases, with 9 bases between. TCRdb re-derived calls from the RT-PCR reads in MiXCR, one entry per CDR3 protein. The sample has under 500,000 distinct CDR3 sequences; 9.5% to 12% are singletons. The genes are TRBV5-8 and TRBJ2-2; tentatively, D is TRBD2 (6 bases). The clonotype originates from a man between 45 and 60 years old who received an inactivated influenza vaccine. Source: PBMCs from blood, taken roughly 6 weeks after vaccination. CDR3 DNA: TGTGCCAGCAAGGAGGGGACGAACACCGGGGAGCTGTTTTTT. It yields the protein CASKEGTNTGELFF.